The rows below give T cell receptor beta chains drawn from one sample of a study of blood T cell repertoires in COVID-19. Profiling relied on immunoSEQ multiplex PCR, and the TCRdb table lists in-frame clones only, not all of them. The repertoire holds about 150,000 clones, with around 85% as singletons. Material: peripheral blood. These receptors came from a man between 70 and 80 years old with acute or convalescent COVID-19. Each CDR3 is given without its conserved first and last residue. Fields, in order: J gene, clone size, V gene, CDR3 protein. Clone size is given for some rows only: seen once, a few or many times, or a class if the clone is expanded.

J gene: TRBJ2-7
clone size: .
V gene: TRBV5-5
CDR3 protein: ASSGLAGRSYEQY

J gene: TRBJ1-5
clone size: few
V gene: TRBV5-6
CDR3 protein: ASSLRGIGNQPQH

J gene: TRBJ2-1
clone size: .
V gene: TRBV3-1/TRBV3-2
CDR3 protein: ASSHRTGAITYNEQF

J gene: TRBJ2-3
clone size: .
V gene: TRBV5-4
CDR3 protein: ASSSLGTSGASSTDTQY

J gene: TRBJ2-3
clone size: .
V gene: TRBV13
CDR3 protein: ASSPLRGNTQY

J gene: TRBJ2-2
clone size: once
V gene: TRBV5-1
CDR3 protein: ASSVTSGATGELF

J gene: TRBJ1-2
clone size: .
V gene: TRBV9
CDR3 protein: ASSVGGVSYGYT

J gene: TRBJ1-1
clone size: .
V gene: TRBV19
CDR3 protein: ASSRQGVGTEAF

J gene: TRBJ1-1
clone size: .
V gene: TRBV24-1
CDR3 protein: ATSDGQLNTEAF

J gene: TRBJ2-7
clone size: .
V gene: TRBV11-2
CDR3 protein: ASSLPGTTYEQY

J gene: TRBJ2-1
clone size: once
V gene: TRBV28
CDR3 protein: ASRGLAGGRSYNEQF

J gene: TRBJ1-2
clone size: once
V gene: TRBV6-2/TRBV6-3
CDR3 protein: ASSSGTAATNYGYT

J gene: TRBJ2-7
clone size: .
V gene: TRBV6-2/TRBV6-3
CDR3 protein: ASSYSATGLALSSYEQY

J gene: TRBJ2-1
clone size: .
V gene: TRBV9
CDR3 protein: ASSVVLGGDEQF

J gene: TRBJ2-7
clone size: once
V gene: TRBV4-3
CDR3 protein: ASSQDQGTGVGEQY

J gene: TRBJ1-1
clone size: .
V gene: TRBV7-6
CDR3 protein: ASSLSPPGANTEAF

J gene: TRBJ2-2
clone size: few
V gene: TRBV5-4
CDR3 protein: ASSGGQNTGELF

J gene: TRBJ2-1
clone size: .
V gene: TRBV4-3
CDR3 protein: ASGRGLAPEQF

J gene: TRBJ2-7
clone size: .
V gene: TRBV11-3
CDR3 protein: ASSLGAGGSYEQY

J gene: TRBJ1-1
clone size: .
V gene: TRBV5-1
CDR3 protein: ASSQMTGAGITEAF

J gene: TRBJ2-1
clone size: .
V gene: TRBV2
CDR3 protein: ASSSVPEQF

J gene: TRBJ2-1
clone size: .
V gene: TRBV4-2
CDR3 protein: ASSLGLAGVGAYNEQF

J gene: TRBJ2-1
clone size: .
V gene: TRBV5-4
CDR3 protein: ASRGTSGNYEQF

J gene: TRBJ2-2
clone size: .
V gene: TRBV27
CDR3 protein: ASSRRTSSNTGELF

J gene: TRBJ2-1
clone size: once
V gene: TRBV24-1
CDR3 protein: ATSDFPTGPSYNEQF

J gene: TRBJ2-3
clone size: .
V gene: TRBV9
CDR3 protein: ASSGLAAITDTQY

J gene: TRBJ1-5
clone size: .
V gene: TRBV5-6
CDR3 protein: ASSTSDREYQPQH

J gene: TRBJ2-6
clone size: .
V gene: TRBV18
CDR3 protein: ASSDGQGTGANVLT

J gene: TRBJ2-4
clone size: .
V gene: TRBV5-6
CDR3 protein: ASSLGLLDIQY

J gene: TRBJ1-2
clone size: .
V gene: TRBV6-5
CDR3 protein: ASSPRRRDHYGYT

J gene: TRBJ2-2
clone size: .
V gene: TRBV7-7
CDR3 protein: ASSLARNTGELF

J gene: TRBJ2-5
clone size: once
V gene: TRBV9
CDR3 protein: ASSVEQGAWETQY

J gene: TRBJ2-3
clone size: .
V gene: TRBV2
CDR3 protein: ASRVGLAGGDTQY

J gene: TRBJ2-3
clone size: .
V gene: TRBV9
CDR3 protein: ASSGGQSTDTQY

J gene: TRBJ1-3
clone size: .
V gene: TRBV10-3
CDR3 protein: AIREDTYSGNTIY

J gene: TRBJ1-6
clone size: few
V gene: TRBV4-1
CDR3 protein: ASSPYPRDRSSPLH

J gene: TRBJ1-4
clone size: .
V gene: TRBV6-5
CDR3 protein: ASRSGTGYEKLF

J gene: TRBJ1-1
clone size: .
V gene: TRBV5-1
CDR3 protein: ASSPTALMNTEAF

J gene: TRBJ2-1
clone size: once
V gene: TRBV2
CDR3 protein: ASSETGTSGRRSYNEQF

J gene: TRBJ1-4
clone size: .
V gene: TRBV5-1
CDR3 protein: ASSAPGQGATNEKLF

J gene: TRBJ2-1
clone size: .
V gene: TRBV5-1
CDR3 protein: ASSLEVTTGNEQF

J gene: TRBJ2-2
clone size: .
V gene: TRBV9
CDR3 protein: ASSVRSGTGINTGELF

J gene: TRBJ1-5
clone size: .
V gene: TRBV6-5
CDR3 protein: ASRADYSNQPQH

J gene: TRBJ1-6
clone size: .
V gene: TRBV6-1
CDR3 protein: ASSELTVYNSPLH

J gene: TRBJ2-2
clone size: .
V gene: TRBV6-5
CDR3 protein: ASRRDRVETGELF

J gene: TRBJ1-4
clone size: .
V gene: TRBV4-1
CDR3 protein: ASSQGALTNEKLF

J gene: TRBJ2-3
clone size: .
V gene: TRBV7-2
CDR3 protein: ASSAGLSTDTQY

J gene: TRBJ2-1
clone size: once
V gene: TRBV5-4
CDR3 protein: ASSSGLARYNEQF

J gene: TRBJ2-3
clone size: .
V gene: TRBV29-1
CDR3 protein: SVDLGTGWEGDTQY

J gene: TRBJ2-3
clone size: .
V gene: TRBV4-3
CDR3 protein: ASSQGRTGARDTQY

J gene: TRBJ2-1
clone size: many
V gene: TRBV6-6
CDR3 protein: ASRGTSGSYNEQF